This TCR beta chain was obtained from a study of cytotoxic CD8 clonotypes in ibrutinib-treated CLL. The study, taken as a whole, reports: Once treatment began, public clonotypes, which were uncommon, contracted or stayed stable. Sampling times (in sustained-remission versus progressing patients) were not the same.

Only in-frame clones appear in the TCRdb table, and some are missing; sequencing was by immunoSEQ multiplex PCR. The sample has around 200,000 clones, about three quarters seen once. As concerns this clone: Its specificity is not known.

The CDR3 is 15 amino acids. Germline assignment: CDR1 KGHSH and CDR2 LQKENI. V was clipped by 1 base and J by 7 bases, with 16 bases between them. The specimen was PBMCs, collected after 12 months of ibrutinib treatment. The chain has TRBV18 and TRBJ2-5; possible D gene TRBD2, 5 bases. This TCR was recovered from a human donor with chronic lymphocytic leukemia. The CDR3 DNA reads TGTGCCAGCTCACCACAGGAGGCCACCAAGGTGACCCAGTACTTC. Amino acid sequence: CASSPQEATKVTQYF.